This TCR beta chain was identified in a study of synovial regulatory T cells in juvenile arthritis. Profiled with immunoSEQ multiplex PCR; TCRdb holds only in-frame clones, not every one. The sample's table shows 7,500 to 10,000 clones. Per the germline V gene, CDR1 is MGHRA and CDR2 is YSYEKL. The CDR3 loop spans 15 amino acids. The protein alone is recorded here. This clonotype was obtained from a donor younger than 30 with juvenile idiopathic arthritis. The chain couples TRBV4-1 to TRBJ1-2; TCRdb returns TRBD1, unconfirmable since there is no DNA. The sample comprised Treg cells from blood. The subset is: remaining (HLA-DR-negative) circulating blood Treg cells. CDR3 region: CASSQGPGGPYGYTF.